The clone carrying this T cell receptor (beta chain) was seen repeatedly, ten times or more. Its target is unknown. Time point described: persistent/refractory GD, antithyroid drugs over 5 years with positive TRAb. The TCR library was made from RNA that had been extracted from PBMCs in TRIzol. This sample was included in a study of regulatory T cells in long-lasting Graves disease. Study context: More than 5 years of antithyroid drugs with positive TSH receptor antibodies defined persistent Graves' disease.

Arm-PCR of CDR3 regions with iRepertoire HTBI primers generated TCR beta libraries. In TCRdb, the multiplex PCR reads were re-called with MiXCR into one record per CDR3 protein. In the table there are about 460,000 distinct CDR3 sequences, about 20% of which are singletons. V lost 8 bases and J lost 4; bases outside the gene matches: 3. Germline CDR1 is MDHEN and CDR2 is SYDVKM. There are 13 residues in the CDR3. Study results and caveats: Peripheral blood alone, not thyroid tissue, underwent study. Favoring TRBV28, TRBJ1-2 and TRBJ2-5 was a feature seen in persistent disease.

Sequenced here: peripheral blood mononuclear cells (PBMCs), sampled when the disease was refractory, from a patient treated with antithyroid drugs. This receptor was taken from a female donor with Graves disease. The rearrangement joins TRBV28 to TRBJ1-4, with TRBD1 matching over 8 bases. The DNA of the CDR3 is TGTGCCAGCGGACAGGGTGATAATGAAAAACTGTTTTTT. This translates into CASGQGDNEKLFF.